Detailed here is one TCR beta chain. No antigen is known for it. The data derive from a study of T cell responses to AZD1222 COVID-19 vaccine. Findings and caveats of the study: Spike-specific TCR breadth and depth both grew after two AZD1222 doses. Donors in the cohort were predominantly white British and more often female, and clonal diversity was possibly underestimated. It was only after the peak T cell response that any repertoires were sampled. At study baseline, merely a handful of AZD1222 recipients were seropositive.

Clones were read by immunoSEQ multiplex PCR, and TCRdb kept only the in-frame ones, dropping some. The sample records approximately 160,000 clones, just under 95% being singletons. Trimming removed 4 bases from V and 5 bases from J, with 14 bases in between. CDR3 length: 13 residues. From germline, CDR1 is SQVTM and CDR2 ANQGSEA. The origin of this receptor is an adult in good health. This rearrangement joins TRBV29-1 to TRBJ1-1, with D possibly TRBD1 on 5 matching bases. Sample: peripheral blood, taken on day 0 of AZD1222 vaccination. In DNA form, the CDR3 reads TGCAGCGTTGCACAACAGGAGTCGACTGAAGCTTTCTTT. Its protein product is CSVAQQESTEAFF. Full variable domain (outside the CDR3, taken from reference TRBV29-1 and TRBJ1-1): SAVISQKPSRDICQRGTSLTIQCQVDSQVTMMFWYRQQPGQSLTLIATANQGSEATYESGFVIDKFPISRPNLTFSTLTVSNMSPEDSSIYLCSVAQQESTEAFFGQGTRLTVV.